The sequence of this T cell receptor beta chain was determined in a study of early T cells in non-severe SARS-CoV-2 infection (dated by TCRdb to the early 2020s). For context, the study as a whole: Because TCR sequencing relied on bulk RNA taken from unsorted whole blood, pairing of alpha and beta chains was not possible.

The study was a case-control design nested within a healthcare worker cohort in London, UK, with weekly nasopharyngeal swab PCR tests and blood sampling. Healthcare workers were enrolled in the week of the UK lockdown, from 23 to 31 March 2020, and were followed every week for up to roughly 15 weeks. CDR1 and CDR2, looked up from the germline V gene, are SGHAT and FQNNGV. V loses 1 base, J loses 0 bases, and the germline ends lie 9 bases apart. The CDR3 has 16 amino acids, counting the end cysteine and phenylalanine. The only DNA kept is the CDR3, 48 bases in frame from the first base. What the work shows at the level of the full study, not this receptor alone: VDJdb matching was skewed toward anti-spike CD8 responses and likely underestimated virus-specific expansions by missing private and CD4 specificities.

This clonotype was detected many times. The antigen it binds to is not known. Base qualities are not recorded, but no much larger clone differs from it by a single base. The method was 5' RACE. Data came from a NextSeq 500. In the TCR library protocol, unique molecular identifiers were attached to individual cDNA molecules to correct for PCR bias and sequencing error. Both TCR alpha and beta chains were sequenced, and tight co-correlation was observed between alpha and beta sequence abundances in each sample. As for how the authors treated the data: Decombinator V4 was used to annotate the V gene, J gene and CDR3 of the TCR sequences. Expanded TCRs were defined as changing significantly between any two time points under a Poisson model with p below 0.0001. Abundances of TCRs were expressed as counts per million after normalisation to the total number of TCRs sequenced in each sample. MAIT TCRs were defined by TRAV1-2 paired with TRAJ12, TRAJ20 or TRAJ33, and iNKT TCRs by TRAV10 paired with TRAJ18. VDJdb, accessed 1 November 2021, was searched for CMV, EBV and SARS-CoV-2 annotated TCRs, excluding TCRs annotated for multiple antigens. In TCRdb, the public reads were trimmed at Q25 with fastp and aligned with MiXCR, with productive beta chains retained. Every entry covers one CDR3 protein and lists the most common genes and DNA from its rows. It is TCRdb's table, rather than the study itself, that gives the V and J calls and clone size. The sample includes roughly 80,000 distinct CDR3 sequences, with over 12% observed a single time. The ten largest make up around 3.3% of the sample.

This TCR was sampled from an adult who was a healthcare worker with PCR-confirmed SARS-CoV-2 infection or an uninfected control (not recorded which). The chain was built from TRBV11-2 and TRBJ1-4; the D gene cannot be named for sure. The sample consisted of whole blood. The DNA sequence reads TGTGCCAGCAGCTTAGTTAGCGTTGCAACTAATGAAAAACTGTTTTTT. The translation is CASSLVSVATNEKLFF. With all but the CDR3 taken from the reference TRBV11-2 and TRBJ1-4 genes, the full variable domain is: EAGVAQSPRYKIIEKRQSVAFWCNPISGHATLYWYQQILGQGPKLLIQFQNNGVVDDSQLPKDRFSAERLKGVDSTLKIQPAKLEDSAVYLCASSLVSVATNEKLFFGSGTQLSVL.